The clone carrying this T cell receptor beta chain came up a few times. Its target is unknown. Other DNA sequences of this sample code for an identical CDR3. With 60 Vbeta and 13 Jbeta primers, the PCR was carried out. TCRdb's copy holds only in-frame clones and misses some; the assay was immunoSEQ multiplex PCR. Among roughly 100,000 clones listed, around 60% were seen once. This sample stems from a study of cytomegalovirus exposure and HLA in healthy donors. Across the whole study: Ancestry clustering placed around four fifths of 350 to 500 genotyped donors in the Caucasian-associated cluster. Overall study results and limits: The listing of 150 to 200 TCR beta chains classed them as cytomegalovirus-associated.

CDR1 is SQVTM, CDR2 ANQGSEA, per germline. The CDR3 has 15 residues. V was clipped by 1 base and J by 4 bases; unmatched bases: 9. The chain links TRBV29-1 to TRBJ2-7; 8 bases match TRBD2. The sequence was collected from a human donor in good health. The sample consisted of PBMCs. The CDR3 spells CSVEVSGGPVYEQYF. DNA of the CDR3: TGCAGCGTTGAAGTGTCGGGAGGGCCGGTTTACGAGCAGTACTTC.